The 17 T cell receptor beta chains in this list originate from one sample, sequenced in a study of blood T cell repertoires in COVID-19. Using immunoSEQ multiplex PCR, the repertoire was profiled, and TCRdb retains in-frame clones only, with some absent. Counted here are about 300,000 clones, about nine tenths occurring once; the ten biggest clones make up over 4%. The sample was PBMCs or T cells enriched from blood (not recorded which). These receptors originate from a man aged 60-69 years who had recovered from COVID-19.

A single count supports this clone. V and J are TRBV7-9 and TRBJ2-7; TRBD1 matches at 9 bases. This CDR3 spans 15 amino acids. Looked up from germline, CDR1 is SEHNR and CDR2 is FQNEAQ (reference sequence). J lost 3 bases, V lost 5 bases, and 8 bases had no gene match. CDR3 sequence reads: CASSRSGTGNYEQYF. In DNA form, the CDR3 reads TGTGCCAGCAGCAGAAGTGGGACAGGGAACTACGAGCAGTACTTC. The full variable domain, its missing parts supplied by reference TRBV7-9 and TRBJ2-7, is DTGVSQNPRHKITKRGQNVTFRCDPISEHNRLYWYRQTLGQGPEFLTYFQNEAQLEKSRLLSDRFSAERPKGSFSTLEIQRTEQGDSAMYLCASSRSGTGNYEQYFGPGTRLTVT.

This chain uses TRBV6-5 with TRBJ1-5; TRBD1 matches at 8 bases. Germline V gene data show CDR1 as MNHEY and CDR2 as SVGAGI. Losses at the gene ends were 7 bases for V and 9 bases for J; bases not matched to a gene: 14. The CDR3 extends over 15 amino acids. The CDR3: CASKGAQGAGRPQHF. The CDR3 nucleotides read TGTGCCAGCAAGGGTGCCCAGGGGGCTGGGAGGCCCCAGCATTTT.

V gene TRBV7-8 combines with J gene TRBJ2-3; TRBD2 matches 8 bases. The V gene end was trimmed by 7 bases and the J gene end by 0 bases; junction bases not matched to a gene: 0. This CDR3 spans 13 amino acids. CDR1 and CDR2 from the germline V gene are SGHVS and FQNEAQ. CDR3 sequence (DNA): TGTGCCAGCACTAGCGGGAGCACAGATACGCAGTATTTT. Encoded protein: CASTSGSTDTQYF.

The genes are TRBV10-3 and TRBJ2-7; no definite D call. V was cut by 6 bases and J by 2 bases, with 14 bases left in between. Germline-derived CDR1 and CDR2 are ENHRY and SYGVKD. The CDR3 loop spans 14 amino acids. CDR3: CAIRTSLHPYEQYF. CDR3 bases: TGTGCCATCAGGACAAGCCTCCACCCCTACGAGCAGTACTTC.

The chain carries TRBV5-1 and TRBJ1-1, with 8 bases lining up with TRBD1. Per germline, CDR1 SGHRS and CDR2 YFSETQ. Trimming cost V 7 bases and J 4 bases; bases outside gene matches: 6. The CDR3 contains 13 residues. For the CDR3, the DNA is TGCGCCAGCGGTGTTACAGGGGGCACTGAAGCTTTCTTT. Its protein is CASGVTGGTEAFF.

This chain uses TRBV7-9 with TRBJ2-3, with TRBD2 identical over 13 bases. CDR3 length equals 16 residues. J lost 2 bases, V lost 5 bases, and 4 bases had no gene match. Germline V gene sequence: CDR1 SEHNR, CDR2 FQNEAQ (reference sequence). CDR3 DNA sequence: TGTGCCAGCAGCCTAGGACTAGCGGGGGACACAGATACGCAGTATTTT. Translated: CASSLGLAGDTDTQYF.

V gene TRBV7-2 combines with J gene TRBJ1-2, with a possible D match to TRBD1 (5 bases). The germline gives CDR1 SGHTA, CDR2 FQGNSA. V lost 5 bases, J lost 2 bases, and 12 bases lay in between. The CDR3 is 14 residues long. CDR3 residues: CASSREGQNYGYTF. DNA for the CDR3: TGTGCCAGCAGCCGGGAGGGGCAAAACTATGGCTACACCTTC.

The V call is TRBV5-1, the J call TRBJ2-7; TRBD2 is a possible D gene (7 bases). V lost 4 bases, J lost 6 bases, and 20 bases lay in between. This CDR3 comprises 15 residues. Germline CDR1 and CDR2: SGHRS and YFSETQ. The CDR3 region is CASSLTGSGGREQYF. As DNA, the CDR3 is TGCGCCAGCAGCCTCACGGGATCGGGGGGCCGCGAGCAGTACTTC.

This clone was detected once. The chain employs TRBV5-1 and TRBJ2-7, with 13 bases aligning to TRBD2. The germline gives CDR1 SGHRS, CDR2 YFSETQ. Trimming removed 4 bases from V and 6 bases from J; junction bases left unmatched: 4. The CDR3 spans 14 residues. The CDR3 sequence: CASSGTSGTGEQYF. CDR3 bases: TGCGCCAGCAGCGGGACTAGCGGGACTGGCGAGCAGTACTTC.

V gene TRBV6-5 combines with J gene TRBJ1-1; TRBD1 aligns across 8 bases. The J segment lost 5 bases and the V segment lost 5 bases, leaving 10 bases of the junction unmatched. CDR3 length: 15 residues. Germline V lookup: CDR1 MNHEY, CDR2 SVGAGI. The DNA for the CDR3 is TGTGCCAGCAGTCCCCGGACAGGGAAGCTGACTGAAGCTTTCTTT. This codes for CASSPRTGKLTEAFF.

This chain joins TRBV7-9 and TRBJ1-5, with 10 bases that match TRBD1. V lost 5 bases to trimming and J lost 7 bases; unmatched junction nucleotides: 5. Germline V gene sequence: CDR1 SEHNR, CDR2 FQNEAQ (reference sequence). This CDR3 contains 14 residues. The CDR3 loop is CASSPRDRGQPQHF. The DNA for the CDR3 is TGTGCCAGCAGCCCCCGGGACAGGGGACAGCCCCAGCATTTT.

This chain joins TRBV5-1 and TRBJ2-7; TRBD1 aligns across 11 bases. This CDR3 region has 16 residues. V lost 4 bases and J lost 3; bases outside the gene matches: 9. CDR1 is SGHRS, CDR2 YFSETQ, per germline. Here the CDR3 reads CASSPGQGATGYEQYF. The CDR3 DNA reads as TGCGCCAGCAGCCCAGGACAGGGGGCGACGGGCTACGAGCAGTACTTC.

The chain recombines TRBV7-2 with TRBJ1-5; no definite D call. The CDR3 runs to 13 residues. The germline gives CDR1 SGHTA, CDR2 FQGNSA. Trimming stripped 10 bases from V and 2 bases from J, with 12 bases between. This CDR3 reads CATTAVGNQPQHF. The CDR3 nucleotides read TGTGCCACCACGGCGGTCGGCAATCAGCCCCAGCATTTT.

The V and J genes are TRBV20-1 and TRBJ1-3; TRBD1 might be the D (5 bases). Per the germline V gene, CDR1 is DFQATT and CDR2 is SNEGSKA (reference sequence). Trimming shortened V by 3 bases and J by 0 bases, and 15 bases separated the two germline ends. CDR3 length: 16 amino acids. The CDR3 here is CSASLRGTSSGNTIYF. CDR3 bases: TGCAGTGCTAGTTTGCGGGGGACCAGCTCTGGAAACACCATATATTTT.

J is TRBJ1-2 and V is TRBV21-1. TRBV21-1 is a known pseudogene. The CDR3 contains 12 residues. The CDR3 is CASTLPYLSYTF. CDR3 DNA sequence: TGTGCCAGCACTTTACCATATCTAAGCTACACCTTC.

V is TRBV24-1 and J is TRBJ2-3; 8 bases align to TRBD2. Germline V gene sequence: CDR1 KGHDR, CDR2 SFDVKD. The CDR3 runs 18 residues. V shed 0 bases, J shed 0 bases, and the junction held 7 bases outside the gene matches. The CDR3 region has the DNA TGTGCCACCAGTGATTTGCTGACTAGCGCGACTAGCACAGATACGCAGTATTTT. Translating it yields CATSDLLTSATSTDTQYF.

The CDR3 reads CASQILSGRSNQPQHF. Written as DNA, the CDR3 is TGTGCCAGCCAAATTTTAAGCGGTCGTAGCAATCAGCCCCAGCATTTT. V usage is TRBV28 and J usage is TRBJ1-5; no definite D call. Germline loops: CDR1 MDHEN, CDR2 SYDVKM. The CDR3 totals 16 residues. V lost 8 bases to trimming and J lost 0 bases, with 17 bases between them.